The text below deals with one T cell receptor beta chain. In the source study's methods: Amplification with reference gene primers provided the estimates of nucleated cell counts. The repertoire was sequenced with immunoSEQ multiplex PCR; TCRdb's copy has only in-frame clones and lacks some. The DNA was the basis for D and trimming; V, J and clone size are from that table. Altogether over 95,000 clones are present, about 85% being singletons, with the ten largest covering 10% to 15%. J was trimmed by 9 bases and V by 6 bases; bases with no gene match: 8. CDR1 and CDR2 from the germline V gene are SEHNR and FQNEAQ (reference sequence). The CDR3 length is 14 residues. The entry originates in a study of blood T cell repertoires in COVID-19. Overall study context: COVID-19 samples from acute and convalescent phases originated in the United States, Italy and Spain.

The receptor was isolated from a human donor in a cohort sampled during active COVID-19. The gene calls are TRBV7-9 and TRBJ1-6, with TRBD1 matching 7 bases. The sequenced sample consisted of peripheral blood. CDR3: CASRTSGGGSPLHF. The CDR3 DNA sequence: TGTGCCAGCAGAACCTCAGGGGGAGGTTCACCCCTCCACTTT.